This T cell receptor beta chain was identified during a study of T cells after yellow fever vaccination. Per germline, CDR1 SGHRS and CDR2 YFSETQ. Trimming removed 0 bases from V and 0 bases from J; junction bases left unmatched: 6. The CDR3 consists of 17 residues. Broader study findings: There was a small share of clonotypes that showed up in both the CD4 and CD8 compartments.

This clonotype was picked up a small number of times. Antigen: not known. MiXCR, run by TCRdb on the 5' RACE reads, gives a single entry per CDR3 protein. The repertoire holds 300,000 to 350,000 distinct CDR3 sequences, with almost 4% as singletons. This chain links TRBV5-1 with TRBJ2-7; the match to TRBD1 covers 10 bases. Specimen: PBMCs, collected 5 days after the yellow fever booster vaccination. The sequence was obtained from a man between 18 and 29 years old who received the YFV17D yellow fever vaccine. The CDR3 DNA follows: TGCGCCAGCAGCTTGGCTGGGGACAGGGGAGACTCCTACGAGCAGTACTTC. This codes for CASSLAGDRGDSYEQYF.